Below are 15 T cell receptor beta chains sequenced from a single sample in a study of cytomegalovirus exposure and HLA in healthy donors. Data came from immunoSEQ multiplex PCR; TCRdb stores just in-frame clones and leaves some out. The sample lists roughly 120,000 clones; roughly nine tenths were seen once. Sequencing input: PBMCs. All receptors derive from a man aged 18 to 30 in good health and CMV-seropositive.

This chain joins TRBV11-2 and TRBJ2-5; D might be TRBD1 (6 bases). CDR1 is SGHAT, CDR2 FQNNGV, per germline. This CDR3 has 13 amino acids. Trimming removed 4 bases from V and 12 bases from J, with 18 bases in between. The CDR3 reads CASSSLRTVAEYF. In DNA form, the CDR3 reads TGTGCCAGCAGCTCTCTCCGGACAGTCGCGGAGTACTTC.

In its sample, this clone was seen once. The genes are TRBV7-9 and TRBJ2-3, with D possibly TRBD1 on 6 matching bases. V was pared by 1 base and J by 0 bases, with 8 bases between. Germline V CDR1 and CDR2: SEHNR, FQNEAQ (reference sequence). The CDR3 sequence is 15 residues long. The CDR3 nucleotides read TGTGCCAGCAGCTTAGGGGGGACAAGCACAGATACGCAGTATTTT. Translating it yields CASSLGGTSTDTQYF.

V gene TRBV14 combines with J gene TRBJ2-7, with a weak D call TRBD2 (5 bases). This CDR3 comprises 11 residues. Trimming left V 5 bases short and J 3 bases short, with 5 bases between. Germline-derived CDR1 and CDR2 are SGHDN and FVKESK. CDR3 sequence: CASSAGYEQYF. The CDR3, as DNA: TGTGCCAGCAGCGCGGGCTACGAGCAGTACTTC.

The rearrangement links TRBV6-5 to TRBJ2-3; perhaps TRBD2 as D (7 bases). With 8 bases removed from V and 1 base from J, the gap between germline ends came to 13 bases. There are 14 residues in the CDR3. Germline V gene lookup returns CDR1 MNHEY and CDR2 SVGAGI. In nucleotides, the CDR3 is TGTGCCAGCTTCGGGGGGCGGGGCACAGATACGCAGTATTTT. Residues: CASFGGRGTDTQYF.

For the CDR3, the DNA is TGTGCCAGCGGAGCGGGAGGGTATCATGAGCAGTTCTTC. This codes for CASGAGGYHEQFF. The gene calls are TRBV7-9 and TRBJ2-1; the match to TRBD2 covers 10 bases. Per the germline V gene, CDR1 is SEHNR and CDR2 is FQNEAQ (reference sequence). Germline trimming cut 8 bases from V and 8 bases from J; bases unmatched to any gene: 6. The CDR3 contains 13 residues.

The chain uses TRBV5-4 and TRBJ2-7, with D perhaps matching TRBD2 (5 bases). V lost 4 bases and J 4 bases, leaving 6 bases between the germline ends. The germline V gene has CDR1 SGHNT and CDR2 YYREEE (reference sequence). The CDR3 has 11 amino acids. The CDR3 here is CASSEGYEQYF. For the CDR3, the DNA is TGTGCCAGCAGCGAGGGTTACGAGCAGTACTTC.

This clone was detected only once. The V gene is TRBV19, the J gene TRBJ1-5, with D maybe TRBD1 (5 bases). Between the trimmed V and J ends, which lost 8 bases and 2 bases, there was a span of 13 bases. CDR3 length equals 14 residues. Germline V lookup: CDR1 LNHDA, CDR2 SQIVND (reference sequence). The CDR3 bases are TGTGCCAGTCATGGGGCGAACGGCAATCAGCCCCAGCATTTT. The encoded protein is CASHGANGNQPQHF. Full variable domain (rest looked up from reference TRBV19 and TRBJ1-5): DGGITQSPKYLFRKEGQNVTLSCEQNLNHDAMYWYRQDPGQGLRLIYYSQIVNDFQKGDIAEGYSVSREKKESFPLTVTSAQKNPTAFYLCASHGANGNQPQHFGDGTRLSIL.

This CDR3 is CACRLAVSTDTQYF. The CDR3 DNA follows: TGTGCCTGCCGACTAGCGGTTAGCACAGATACGCAGTATTTT. The chain carries TRBV7-2 and TRBJ2-3; TRBD2 agrees at 9 bases. Losses at the gene ends were 11 bases for V and 0 bases for J; bases not matched to a gene: 6. Germline CDR1 and CDR2: SGHTA and FQGNSA. CDR3 length: 14 amino acids.

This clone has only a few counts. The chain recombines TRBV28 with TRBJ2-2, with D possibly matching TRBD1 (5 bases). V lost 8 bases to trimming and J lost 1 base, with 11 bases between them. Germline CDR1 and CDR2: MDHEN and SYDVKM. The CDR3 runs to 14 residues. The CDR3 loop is CASSGQGNTGELFF. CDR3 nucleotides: TGTGCCAGCTCGGGCCAGGGGAACACCGGGGAGCTGTTTTTT.

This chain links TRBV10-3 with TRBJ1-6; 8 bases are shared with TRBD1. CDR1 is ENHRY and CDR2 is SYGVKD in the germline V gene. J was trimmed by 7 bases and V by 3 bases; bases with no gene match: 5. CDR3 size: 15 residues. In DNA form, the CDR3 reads TGTGCCATCAGTGATGGAGGGACAGGAAATTCACCCCTCCACTTT. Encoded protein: CAISDGGTGNSPLHF.

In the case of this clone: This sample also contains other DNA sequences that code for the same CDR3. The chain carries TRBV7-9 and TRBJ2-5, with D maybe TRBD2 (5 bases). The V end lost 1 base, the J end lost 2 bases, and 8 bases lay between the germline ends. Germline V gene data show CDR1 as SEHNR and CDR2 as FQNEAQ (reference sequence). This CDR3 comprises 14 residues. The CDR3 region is CASSLVSGQETQYF. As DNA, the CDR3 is TGTGCCAGCAGCTTAGTTTCGGGACAAGAGACCCAGTACTTC.

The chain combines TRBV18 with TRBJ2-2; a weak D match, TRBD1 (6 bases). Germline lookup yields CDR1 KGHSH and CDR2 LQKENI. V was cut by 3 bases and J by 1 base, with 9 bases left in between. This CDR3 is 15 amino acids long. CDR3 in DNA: TGTGCCAGCTCACCGTTGGGACAGAACACCGGGGAGCTGTTTTTT. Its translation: CASSPLGQNTGELFF.

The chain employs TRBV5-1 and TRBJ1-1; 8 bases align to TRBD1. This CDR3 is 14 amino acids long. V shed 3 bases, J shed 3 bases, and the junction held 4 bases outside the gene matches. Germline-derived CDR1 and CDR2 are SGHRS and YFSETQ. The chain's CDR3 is CASSSLTGDTEAFF. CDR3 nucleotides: TGCGCCAGCAGCTCCCTGACAGGGGACACTGAAGCTTTCTTT.

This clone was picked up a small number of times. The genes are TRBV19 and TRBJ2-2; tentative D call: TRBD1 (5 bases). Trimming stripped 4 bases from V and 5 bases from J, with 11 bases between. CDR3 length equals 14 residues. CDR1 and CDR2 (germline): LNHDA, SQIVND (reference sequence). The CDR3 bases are TGTGCCAGTAGTACTCTCCAGGGAACCGGGGAGCTGTTTTTT. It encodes CASSTLQGTGELFF.

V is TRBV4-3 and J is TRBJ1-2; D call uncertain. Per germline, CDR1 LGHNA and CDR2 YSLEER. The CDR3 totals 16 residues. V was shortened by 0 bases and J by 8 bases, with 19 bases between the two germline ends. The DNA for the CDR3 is TGCGCCAGCAGCCAAGATGGGTGGGAGGAAGTACGAGGCTACACCTTC. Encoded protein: CASSQDGWEEVRGYTF.